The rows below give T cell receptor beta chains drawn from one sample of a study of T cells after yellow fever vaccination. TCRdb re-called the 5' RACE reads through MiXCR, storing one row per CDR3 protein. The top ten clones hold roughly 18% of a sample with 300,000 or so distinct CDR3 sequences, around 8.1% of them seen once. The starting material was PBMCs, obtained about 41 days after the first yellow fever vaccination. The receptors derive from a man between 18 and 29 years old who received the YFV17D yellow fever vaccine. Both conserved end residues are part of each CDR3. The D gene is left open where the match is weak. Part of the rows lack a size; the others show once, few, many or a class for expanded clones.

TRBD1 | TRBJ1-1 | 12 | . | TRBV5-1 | CASSRDRDEAFF | TGCGCCAGCAGCCGGGACAGGGATGAAGCTTTCTTT
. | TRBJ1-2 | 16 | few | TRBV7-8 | CASSLVDSRSLGGYTF | TGTGCCAGCAGCTTAGTGGACAGCCGAAGTCTAGGAGGCTACACCTTC
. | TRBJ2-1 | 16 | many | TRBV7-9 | CASSPGGLAVYNEQFF | TGTGCCAGCAGCCCCGGGGGGCTAGCAGTTTACAATGAGCAGTTCTTC
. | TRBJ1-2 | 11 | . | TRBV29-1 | CSVAGNYGYTF | TGCAGCGTTGCCGGAAACTATGGCTACACCTTC
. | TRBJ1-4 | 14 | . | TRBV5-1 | CASSLRGIREKLFF | TGCGCCAGCAGCTTACGGGGGATCCGTGAAAAACTGTTTTTT
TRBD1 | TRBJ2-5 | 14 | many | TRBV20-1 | CSARRDRGLETQYF | TGCAGTGCTCGCCGGGACAGGGGGTTGGAGACCCAGTACTTC
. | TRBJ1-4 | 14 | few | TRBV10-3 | CAISESRGLEKLFF | TGTGCCATCAGTGAGTCGCGGGGTCTTGAAAAACTGTTTTTT
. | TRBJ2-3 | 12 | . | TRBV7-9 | CASRSPRDTQYF | TGTGCCAGCAGGTCACCCCGGGATACGCAGTATTTT
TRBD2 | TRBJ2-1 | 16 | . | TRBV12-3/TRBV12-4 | CASSLALERGYGEQFF | TGTGCCAGCAGTTTAGCGCTGGAGCGGGGGTACGGTGAGCAGTTCTTC
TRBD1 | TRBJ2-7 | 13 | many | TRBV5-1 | CASSLGDRSEQYF | TGCGCCAGCAGCTTGGGGGACAGGTCGGAGCAGTACTTC
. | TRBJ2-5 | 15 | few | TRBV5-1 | CASTESGYPGETQYF | TGCGCCAGTACTGAATCAGGCTACCCCGGGGAGACCCAGTACTTC
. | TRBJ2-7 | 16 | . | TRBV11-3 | CASSFRVSGFSYEQYF | TGTGCCAGCAGCTTTCGCGTATCAGGGTTCTCCTACGAGCAGTACTTC
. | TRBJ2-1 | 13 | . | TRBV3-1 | CASSQGLAYEQFF | TGTGCCAGCAGCCAAGGGCTAGCCTATGAGCAGTTCTTC
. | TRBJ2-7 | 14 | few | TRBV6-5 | CASSYTTGFYEQYF | TGTGCCAGCAGTTACACGACAGGATTCTACGAGCAGTACTTC
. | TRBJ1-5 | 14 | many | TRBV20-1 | CSANDPGGDQPQHF | TGCAGTGCGAACGACCCCGGGGGGGATCAGCCCCAGCATTTT
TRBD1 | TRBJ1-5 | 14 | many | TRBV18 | CASSPTGVDQPQHF | TGTGCCAGCTCACCGACAGGGGTTGATCAGCCCCAGCATTTT
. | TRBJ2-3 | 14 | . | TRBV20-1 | CSAPDASGTDTQYF | TGCAGTGCTCCGGACGCGAGCGGCACAGATACGCAGTATTTT
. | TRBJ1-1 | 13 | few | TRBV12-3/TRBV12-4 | CASSPRRRGEAFF | TGTGCCAGCAGTCCCCGCCGGCGGGGCGAAGCTTTCTTT
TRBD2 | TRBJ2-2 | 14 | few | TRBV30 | CAWRPGLLSGELFF | TGTGCCTGGAGACCGGGACTATTATCCGGGGAGCTGTTTTTT
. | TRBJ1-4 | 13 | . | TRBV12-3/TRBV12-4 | CASSFDGGEKLFF | TGTGCCAGCAGTTTCGATGGGGGGGAAAAACTGTTTTTT
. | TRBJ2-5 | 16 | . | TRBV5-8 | CASSLAGTPYQETQYF | TGTGCCAGCAGCTTGGCCGGCACTCCGTACCAAGAGACCCAGTACTTC
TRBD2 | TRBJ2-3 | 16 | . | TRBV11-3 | CASSSRESGGARAQYF | TGTGCCAGCAGCTCCCGGGAAAGCGGGGGGGCGCGGGCGCAGTATTTT
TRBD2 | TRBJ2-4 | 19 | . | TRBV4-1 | CASSQDPSSGELFKNIQYF | TGCGCCAGCAGCCAAGATCCGTCTAGCGGGGAATTATTCAAAAACATTCAGTACTTC
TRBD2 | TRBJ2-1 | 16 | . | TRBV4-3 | CASSRKTSGGADEQFF | TGCGCCAGCAGCCGAAAGACTAGCGGGGGGGCGGATGAGCAGTTCTTC